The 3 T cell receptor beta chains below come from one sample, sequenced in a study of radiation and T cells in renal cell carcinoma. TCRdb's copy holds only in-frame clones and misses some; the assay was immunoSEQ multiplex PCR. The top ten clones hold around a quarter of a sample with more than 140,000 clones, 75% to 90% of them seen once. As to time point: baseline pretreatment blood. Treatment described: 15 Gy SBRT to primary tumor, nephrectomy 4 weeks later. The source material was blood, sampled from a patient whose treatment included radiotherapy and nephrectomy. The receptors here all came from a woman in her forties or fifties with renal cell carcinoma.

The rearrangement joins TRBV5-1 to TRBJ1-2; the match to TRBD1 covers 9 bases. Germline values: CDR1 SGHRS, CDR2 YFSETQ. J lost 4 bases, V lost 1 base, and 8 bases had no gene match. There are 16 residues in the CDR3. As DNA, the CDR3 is TGCGCCAGCAGCTTGAATCCGGGACAGGGATCCTATGGCTACACCTTC. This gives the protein CASSLNPGQGSYGYTF.

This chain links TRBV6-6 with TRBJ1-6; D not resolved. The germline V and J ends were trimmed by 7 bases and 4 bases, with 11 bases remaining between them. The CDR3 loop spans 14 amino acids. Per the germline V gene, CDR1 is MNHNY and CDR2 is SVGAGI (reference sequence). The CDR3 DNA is TGTGCCAGCAACCCGGACCGATATAATTCACCCCTCCACTTT. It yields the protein CASNPDRYNSPLHF.

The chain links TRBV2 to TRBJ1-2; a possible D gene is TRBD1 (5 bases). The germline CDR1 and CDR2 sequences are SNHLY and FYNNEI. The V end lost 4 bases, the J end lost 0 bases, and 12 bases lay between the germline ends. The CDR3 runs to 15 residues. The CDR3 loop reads CASSVLGVTNYGYTF. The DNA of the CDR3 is TGTGCCAGCAGTGTTCTGGGGGTAACTAACTATGGCTACACCTTC. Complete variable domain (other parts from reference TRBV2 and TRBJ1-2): EPEVTQTPSHQVTQMGQEVILRCVPISNHLYFYWYRQILGQKVEFLVSFYNNEISEKSEIFDDQFSVERPDGSNFTLKIRSTKLEDSAMYFCASSVLGVTNYGYTFGSGTRLTVV.